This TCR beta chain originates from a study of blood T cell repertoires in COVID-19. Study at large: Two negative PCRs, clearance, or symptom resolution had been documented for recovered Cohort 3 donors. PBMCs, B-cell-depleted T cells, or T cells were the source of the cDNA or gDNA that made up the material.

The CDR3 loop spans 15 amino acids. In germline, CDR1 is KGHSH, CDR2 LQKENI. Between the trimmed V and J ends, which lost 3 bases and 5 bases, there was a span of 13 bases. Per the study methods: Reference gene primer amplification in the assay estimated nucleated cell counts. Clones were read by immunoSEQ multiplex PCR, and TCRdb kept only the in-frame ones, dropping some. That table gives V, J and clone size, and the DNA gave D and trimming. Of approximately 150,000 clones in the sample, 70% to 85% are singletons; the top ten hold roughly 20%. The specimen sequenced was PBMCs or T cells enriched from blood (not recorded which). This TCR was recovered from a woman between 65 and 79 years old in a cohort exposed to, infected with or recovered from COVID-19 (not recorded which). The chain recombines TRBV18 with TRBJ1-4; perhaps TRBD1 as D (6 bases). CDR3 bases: TGTGCCAGCTCACCTACGACAGGTTGGAATGAAAAACTGTTTTTT. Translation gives CASSPTTGWNEKLFF.